Listed below are T cell receptor beta chains from one sample, sequenced in a study of T cells in Graves' hyperthyroidism and ophthalmopathy. TCRdb ran MiXCR on the multiplex PCR reads and lists one entry per CDR3 protein. There are under 350,000 distinct CDR3 sequences in the sample; under 25% occur only once, and roughly 52% lies in the top ten. Sequenced sample: blood. Receptor source: a woman in her forties or fifties with Graves' hyperthyroidism. The CDR3 runs from the conserved cysteine through the conserved F or W. Each record gives: J gene, clone size, D gene, V gene, CDR3 DNA, CDR3 protein. D genes are given only for firm matches. Not all rows give a size; the values are once, few, many and, for expanded clones, a class.

TRBJ2-7	-	-	TRBV12-3/TRBV12-4	TGTGCCAGCAGTTTTAAGGCCACAGGTTACTCCTACGAGCAGTACTTC	CASSFKATGYSYEQYF
TRBJ2-5	many	TRBD2	TRBV5-6	TGTGCCAGCAGACTTAGCGGGAGTGTCCAAGAGACCCAGTACTTC	CASRLSGSVQETQYF
TRBJ2-1	few	-	TRBV7-2	TGTGCCAGCAGCTTAGCTTATGGCAATGAGCAGTTCTTC	CASSLAYGNEQFF
TRBJ2-7	-	-	TRBV10-1	TGCGCCAGCAGTGAGTCGCCCCGTGGAGAGCAGTACTTC	CASSESPRGEQYF
TRBJ2-1	many	TRBD2	TRBV28	TGTGCCAGCAGCCGCAGACTAGCGGGAGGGAGCAATGAGCAGTTCTTC	CASSRRLAGGSNEQFF
TRBJ2-7	many	-	TRBV30	TGTGCCTGGCAAAATAGCGGAACCTACGAGCAGTACTTC	CAWQNSGTYEQYF
TRBJ2-1	-	TRBD2	TRBV28	TGTGCCAGCAGTGCCCAGACTAGCGGGAGGGCAAATGAGCAGTTCTTC	CASSAQTSGRANEQFF
TRBJ2-6	-	-	TRBV12-5	TGTGCTAGTGGTCCCGGAGAACCTGGGGCCAACGTCCTGACTTTC	CASGPGEPGANVLTF
TRBJ1-1	many	-	TRBV30	TGTGCCTGGAGCAGGGACACTGAAGCTTTCTTT	CAWSRDTEAFF
TRBJ2-3	many	-	TRBV5-5	TGTGCCAGCAGCTTTCAAGGGGACGCAGATACGCAGTATTTT	CASSFQGDADTQYF